This entry is about one T cell receptor beta chain. The data are from a study of control samples from healthy donors and cancer patients. CDR1 is SGDLS and CDR2 is YYNGEE in the germline V gene. The germline V and J ends were trimmed by 0 bases and 7 bases, with 14 bases remaining between them. The CDR3 is 15 amino acids. Data came from immunoSEQ multiplex PCR; TCRdb stores just in-frame clones and leaves some out. Of some 70,000 clones in the sample, 75% to 90% were seen once. The clonotype originates from a woman aged 50 to 60 with lung cancer. V usage is TRBV9 and J usage is TRBJ2-1, with D maybe TRBD2 (6 bases). Material: PBMCs. The CDR3 nucleotides read TGTGCCAGCAGCGTAGAGTCAGGACTAATAAATGAGCAGTTCTTC. Encoded protein: CASSVESGLINEQFF.